This record covers a single T cell receptor beta chain. Its antigen is still unknown. This record belongs to a study of beta chain features in type 1 diabetes. For the study at large: Regarding age, gender and cell yields, patients proved similar to healthy donors. Overall study findings and caveats: A pattern of fewer insertions and more deletions at VDJ junctions was seen in type 1 diabetes patients. Type 1 diabetes patients had moderately but significantly shorter TCRB CDR3s in all four CD4+ subsets.

Trimming removed 2 bases at V and 7 bases at J, with 20 bases between. The CDR3 loop spans 16 amino acids. Germline V CDR1 and CDR2: MNHEY, SVGAGI. The sequenced template was cDNA made from the entire isolated RNA. Measured with immunoSEQ multiplex PCR; TCRdb has only the in-frame clones, and not every one. Of 230,000 or so clones listed, under 20% are singletons. It was one heparinised blood draw, averaging about 0.12 L, that each donor gave. The J gene is TRBJ1-2, the V gene TRBV6-5, with a tentative D call TRBD1 (6 bases). Material: naive CD4+ T cells from blood. This TCR was sampled from a man younger than 45 with type 1 diabetes. The chain's CDR3 is CASSYGTLIQPGGYTF. Written as DNA, the CDR3 is TGTGCCAGCAGTTACGGGACATTAATCCAACCAGGTGGCTACACCTTC.